This paragraph reports one T cell receptor (beta chain). This table comes from immunoSEQ multiplex PCR, and its TCRdb copy is limited to in-frame clones, with some not included. The sample lists about 360,000 clones, more than 85% occurring once. These data originate in a study of blood T cell repertoires in COVID-19. The CDR3 is made up of 14 amino acids. V lost 8 bases, J lost 3 bases, and 7 bases stayed unmatched. CDR1 is MNHEY, CDR2 SMNVEV, per germline (reference sequence). Sample: peripheral blood. The chain joins TRBV27 to TRBJ2-7; 10 bases fit TRBD1. This sequence was found in a human donor in a cohort sampled during active COVID-19. The CDR3 sequence is CASSKGTGVYEQYF. Here the CDR3 DNA reads TGTGCCAGCTCCAAAGGGACAGGGGTCTACGAGCAGTACTTC.